The 28 T cell receptor beta chains presented below share a single source sample, sequenced in a study of regulatory T cells in long-lasting Graves disease. The time point was: newly diagnosed GD, antithyroid drugs for less than 3 months. Construction of the TCR library relied on RNA isolated from PBMCs. For TCR beta, libraries came from iRepertoire HTBI primers and Arm-PCR of CDR3 regions. Each CDR3 protein is one row after TCRdb ran MiXCR on the multiplex PCR reads. The data contain 500,000 to 700,000 distinct CDR3 sequences, 16% of them singletons. The same sample was also studied in work on T cells in Graves' hyperthyroidism and ophthalmopathy.

Sequences were derived from peripheral blood mononuclear cells (PBMCs), sampled at new diagnosis, from a patient treated with antithyroid drugs. All receptors come from a woman aged 25 to 39 with Graves disease.

This rearrangement joins TRBV6-1 to TRBJ2-5, with D uncertain. With 5 bases removed from V and 5 bases from J, the gap between germline ends came to 18 bases. Germline CDR1 and CDR2: MNHNS and SASEGT. The CDR3 loop spans 15 amino acids. The CDR3 is CASSPKGSFKETQYF. CDR3 DNA sequence: TGTGCCAGCAGTCCCAAAGGCAGTTTCAAGGAGACCCAGTACTTC.

The V gene is TRBV7-9, the J gene TRBJ2-4; 10 bases are shared with TRBD1. The CDR3 contains 15 residues. V lost 5 bases, J lost 9 bases, and 10 bases stayed unmatched. CDR1 is SEHNR, CDR2 FQNEAQ, per germline (reference sequence). CDR3 protein: CASSPTGGEIGIQYF. The CDR3 DNA follows: TGTGCCAGCAGCCCGACAGGGGGCGAAATCGGCATTCAGTACTTC.

This clonotype was observed many times. V and J are TRBV20-1 and TRBJ2-2; 13 nucleotides line up with TRBD2. Unmatched junction bases numbered 9, after V lost 6 bases and J lost 5 bases. This CDR3 is built from 16 residues. Germline values: CDR1 DFQATT, CDR2 SNEGSKA (reference sequence). The CDR3 region is CSARGLAGVSTGELFF. Written as DNA, the CDR3 is TGCAGTGCGCGAGGACTAGCGGGAGTGTCTACCGGGGAGCTGTTTTTT.

With regard to this clonotype: This may arise from a read error, as a much more abundant clone is one base away. This sequence joins TRBV7-8 and TRBJ2-1, with TRBD2 matching 12 bases. Per germline, CDR1 SGHVS and CDR2 FQNEAQ. With V trimmed by 4 bases and J by 12 bases, 10 bases remained unmatched. The CDR3 spans 15 residues. CDR3 in amino acids: CASSSTSGSLMMQFF. CDR3 coding DNA: TGTGCCAGCAGCTCGACTAGCGGGAGCCTAATGATGCAGTTCTTC.

This clonotype was picked up many times. The chain uses TRBV28 and TRBJ1-4; 7 bases are shared with TRBD1. Germline V gene sequence: CDR1 MDHEN, CDR2 SYDVKM. The CDR3 length is 18 residues. V shed 4 bases and J 9 bases; nucleotides not matched to a gene: 20. CDR3 DNA: TGTGCCAGCAGTTCCGACAGGGCGAGTAATGACCAGAACAAAAAACTGTTTTTT. The encoded protein is CASSSDRASNDQNKKLFF. Together with reference TRBV28 and TRBJ1-4, the CDR3 gives the full variable domain: DVKVTQSSRYLVKRTGEKVFLECVQDMDHENMFWYRQDPGLGLRLIYFSYDVKMKEKGDIPEGYSVSREKKERFSLILESASTNQTSMYLCASSSDRASNDQNKKLFFGSGTQLSVL.

In its sample, this clonotype was seen a few times. The chain employs TRBV10-3 and TRBJ2-3; TRBD2 matches 10 bases. CDR3 length: 12 residues. The ends lost 11 bases at V and 4 bases at J; junction bases unmatched: 3. Germline V gene lookup returns CDR1 ENHRY and CDR2 SYGVKD. CDR3 DNA sequence: TGTGCCTCTAGCGGGAGTGCAGATACGCAGTATTTT. Translated, it gives CASSGSADTQYF.

This clonotype was counted ten times or more. The chain combines TRBV27 with TRBJ1-1; D unresolved. Deletions cut 5 bases from V and 4 bases from J, with 14 bases between. This CDR3 region has 14 residues. Germline CDR1 reads MNHEY; CDR2 reads SMNVEV (reference sequence). The CDR3, as DNA: TGTGCCAGCAGTCTGCAGACGGCGGGCACTGAAGCTTTCTTT. Translation: CASSLQTAGTEAFF.

This clonotype was observed many times. The rearrangement joins TRBV28 to TRBJ1-4; D is undetermined. The CDR3 has 15 residues. The germline V gene has CDR1 MDHEN and CDR2 SYDVKM. Trimming took 6 bases from V and 4 from J, leaving 15 bases between them. CDR3: CASSNSQLGNEKLFF. CDR3 nucleotides: TGTGCCAGCAGCAACTCGCAGTTGGGTAATGAAAAACTGTTTTTT.

This clonotype showed up just a few times. The rearrangement links TRBV6-1 to TRBJ2-7; TRBD2 aligns across 7 bases. The CDR3 length is 13 residues. Germline-derived CDR1 and CDR2 are MNHNS and SASEGT. Trimming at V came to 10 bases and at J to 2 bases, leaving 8 bases not matched to a gene. CDR3 bases: TGTGCCACCACAACTAGCGCGACCTACGAGCAGTACTTC. Protein product: CATTTSATYEQYF.

This clonotype was observed many times. The chain is built from TRBV28 and TRBJ1-6; D not resolved. The CDR3 has 14 amino acids. Germline CDR1 MDHEN, CDR2 SYDVKM. Trimming stripped 7 bases from V and 7 bases from J, with 14 bases between. CDR3 nucleotide sequence: TGTGCCAGCACCCCCAGAAGCCCAAATTCACCCCTCCACTTT. Its translation: CASTPRSPNSPLHF.

V is TRBV5-6 and J is TRBJ2-1, with 8 positions matching TRBD2. V lost 4 bases, J lost 0 bases, and 15 bases stayed unmatched. Germline V gene sequence: CDR1 SGHDT, CDR2 YYEEEE. CDR3 length: 19 residues. The CDR3 here is CASSIGGAGWTSSYNEQFF. The DNA of the CDR3 is TGTGCCAGCAGCATCGGGGGGGCGGGTTGGACTAGCTCCTACAATGAGCAGTTCTTC. Using reference TRBV5-6 and TRBJ2-1 for the parts outside the CDR3, the full variable domain is DAGVTQSPTHLIKTRGQQVTLRCSPKSGHDTVSWYQQALGQGPQFIFQYYEEEERQRGNFPDRFSGHQFPNYSSELNVNALLLGDSALYLCASSIGGAGWTSSYNEQFFGPGTRLTVL.

This clonotype has a count of ten or more. The chain combines TRBV27 with TRBJ1-6, with 7 bases fitting TRBD1. The germline V gene encodes CDR1 MNHEY and CDR2 SMNVEV (reference sequence). The CDR3 is made up of 14 amino acids. V dropped 8 bases and J dropped 10; count of bases not matched to a gene: 11. The CDR3 sequence is CASEKGALDSPLHF. The CDR3 nucleotides read TGTGCCAGCGAAAAGGGGGCGCTCGACTCACCCCTCCACTTT.

The table lists this clonotype with many counts. The J gene is TRBJ2-5, the V gene TRBV12-3 or TRBV12-4; unclear D gene. The length of the CDR3 is 15 residues. With 6 bases removed from V and 1 base from J, the gap between germline ends came to 15 bases. The CDR3 reads CASSTSPDGQETQYF. CDR3 nucleotide sequence: TGTGCCAGCAGCACATCCCCGGACGGCCAAGAGACCCAGTACTTC.

The sample holds many counts of this clonotype. The V and J genes are TRBV11-2 and TRBJ2-5; 8 bases fit TRBD1. Trimming removed 0 bases from V and 5 bases from J; junction bases left unmatched: 5. The length of the CDR3 is 15 residues. Germline V lookup: CDR1 SGHAT, CDR2 FQNNGV. CDR3 coding DNA: TGTGCCAGCAGCTTAGATCCAGGGGGCATTGAGACCCAGTACTTC. This codes for CASSLDPGGIETQYF.

This rearrangement joins TRBV30 to TRBJ1-5; D not certain. The CDR3 loop spans 13 amino acids. Between the trimmed V and J ends, which lost 2 bases and 3 bases, there was a span of 8 bases. CDR1 is GTSNPN and CDR2 is SVGIG in the germline V gene (reference sequence). The CDR3 reads CAWSSGSNQPQHF. The DNA for the CDR3 is TGTGCCTGGAGTTCGGGTTCCAATCAGCCCCAGCATTTT.

V and J are TRBV10-3 and TRBJ1-5; a possible D gene is TRBD1 (6 bases). Germline-derived CDR1 and CDR2 are ENHRY and SYGVKD. V dropped 3 bases and J dropped 7 bases, with 16 bases sitting between them. This CDR3 is 15 amino acids long. This chain's CDR3 is CAISEGGQGTQPQHF. CDR3 in DNA: TGTGCCATCAGTGAAGGAGGTCAGGGGACACAGCCCCAGCATTTT.

This clonotype came up many times. The V gene is TRBV27, the J gene TRBJ2-7, with D possibly matching TRBD1 (6 bases). V was trimmed by 9 bases and J by 3 bases, leaving 21 bases between them. CDR3 length: 15 amino acids. Germline assignment: CDR1 MNHEY and CDR2 SMNVEV (reference sequence). CDR3 coding DNA: TGTGCCAGTAAAGTAGAGACAGGACCTTACTACGAGCAGTACTTC. This encodes CASKVETGPYYEQYF.

This sequence joins TRBV2 and TRBJ2-3, with 7 bases aligning to TRBD1. The germline gives CDR1 SNHLY, CDR2 FYNNEI. The CDR3 contains 16 residues. Trimming at V came to 3 bases and at J to 6 bases, leaving 12 bases not matched to a gene. The CDR3 sequence is CASSDSGRGRSDTQYF. The DNA for the CDR3 is TGTGCCAGCAGTGATAGTGGAAGGGGGCGGTCGGATACGCAGTATTTT.

At least ten counts were recorded for this clonotype. CDR3 sequence: CASSSSVETQYF. Here the CDR3 DNA reads TGTGCCAGCTCCTCCTCTGTGGAGACCCAGTACTTC. V usage is TRBV18 and J usage is TRBJ2-5; D is unclear. The length of the CDR3 is 12 residues. In germline, CDR1 is KGHSH, CDR2 LQKENI. V shed 6 bases and J shed 5 bases, with 10 bases lying between them.

This clonotype has at least ten counts. V usage is TRBV28 and J usage is TRBJ1-5; 8 bases agree with TRBD1. The CDR3 runs to 16 residues. CDR1 and CDR2 from the germline V gene are MDHEN and SYDVKM. The ends lost 5 bases at V and 3 bases at J; junction bases unmatched: 9. CDR3 nucleotides: TGTGCCAGCAGTGGTGTGGGACAGGTCATCAATCAGCCCCAGCATTTT. Protein product: CASSGVGQVINQPQHF.

This clonotype came up a few times. The rearrangement links TRBV3-1 to TRBJ2-3; D not resolved. Germline lookup yields CDR1 LGHDT and CDR2 YNNKEL (reference sequence). The CDR3 is made up of 14 amino acids. Trimming shortened V by 2 bases and J by 5 bases, and 11 bases separated the two germline ends. The CDR3 DNA reads TGTGCCAGCAGCCAACAAGCGCCCATAGATACGCAGTATTTT. It translates to CASSQQAPIDTQYF.

In its sample, this clonotype was seen many times. This sequence joins TRBV2 and TRBJ2-3; no definite D call. CDR1 is SNHLY and CDR2 is FYNNEI in the germline V gene. This CDR3 has 16 residues. Trimming stripped 4 bases from V and 2 bases from J, with 16 bases between. The CDR3 nucleotides read TGTGCCAGCAGTGTACTAACAGTTATAACCACAGATACGCAGTATTTT. It encodes CASSVLTVITTDTQYF.

This clonotype was recorded many times. This chain joins TRBV12-3 or TRBV12-4 and TRBJ1-1; the D is unclear. V gave up 3 bases and J gave up 1 base, with 6 bases separating them. This CDR3 is 13 amino acids long. The CDR3 sequence: CASSLSENTEAFF. The DNA of the CDR3 is TGTGCCAGCAGTTTGAGTGAGAACACTGAAGCTTTCTTT.

The chain carries TRBV7-2 and TRBJ1-1; D remains unclear. CDR3 length: 14 residues. Between the trimmed V and J ends, which lost 5 bases and 6 bases, there was a span of 16 bases. CDR1 and CDR2 from the germline V gene are SGHTA and FQGNSA. DNA for the CDR3: TGTGCCAGCAGCACGAATCCGGTGTGGCCTGAAGCTTTCTTT. This gives the protein CASSTNPVWPEAFF. The full variable domain, completed using reference TRBV7-2 and TRBJ1-1, is GAGVSQSPSNKVTEKGKDVELRCDPISGHTALYWYRQSLGQGLEFLIYFQGNSAPDKSGLPSDRFSAERTGGSVSTLTIQRTQQEDSAVYLCASSTNPVWPEAFFGQGTRLTVV.

The chain joins TRBV30 to TRBJ2-5; 7 nucleotides agree with TRBD1. The CDR3 has 13 residues. The junction had 2 bases not matched to a gene; V was cut back by 3 bases and J by 1 base. Germline V gene lookup returns CDR1 GTSNPN and CDR2 SVGIG (reference sequence). The CDR3 is CAWSRDSQETQYF. CDR3 coding DNA: TGTGCCTGGAGCAGGGACAGCCAAGAGACCCAGTACTTC.

As for this clonotype: This may be a read error, as it is one base from a much larger clone. No conserved phenylalanine or tryptophan ends this CDR3, so it is likely a read error. The chain has TRBV2 and TRBJ2-1, with D perhaps assigned TRBD1 or TRBD2 (5 bases each). Germline values: CDR1 SNHLY, CDR2 FYNNEI. V lost 4 bases and J lost 7, with 20 bases in between. The CDR3 is made up of 16 amino acids. The CDR3: CASSGYGTRGWNEQFL. The CDR3 region has the DNA TGTGCCAGCAGTGGTTACGGGACCCGGGGTTGGAATGAGCAGTTCCTC.

Comments on this clonotype: Given a much more abundant clone one base away, this may be a read error. The V gene is TRBV7-9, the J gene TRBJ1-4, with 8 nucleotides matching TRBD1. The CDR3 is 15 amino acids. Germline values: CDR1 SEHNR, CDR2 FQNEAQ (reference sequence). CDR3 protein: CASTLQGDTNEKLFF. CDR3 nucleotide sequence: TGTGCCAGCACCTTACAGGGGGACACTAATGAAAAACTGTTTTTT. Drawing the rest from reference TRBV7-9 and TRBJ1-4, the complete variable domain is DTGVSQNPRHKITKRGQNVTFRCDPISEHNRLYWYRQTLGQGPEFLTYFQNEAQLEKSRLLSDRFSAERPKGSFSTLEIQRTEQGDSAMYLCASTLQGDTNEKLFFGSGTQLSVL.

This clonotype has ten or more counts. The chain is built from TRBV12-3 or TRBV12-4 and TRBJ1-1; 7 bases fit TRBD1. V lost 5 bases, J lost 6 bases, and 0 bases stayed unmatched. The length of the CDR3 is 11 residues. The CDR3 reads CASSQGAEAFF. CDR3 nucleotides: TGTGCCAGCAGTCAGGGGGCTGAAGCTTTCTTT.